The next 19 T cell receptor beta chains were all read from a single sample in a study of siplizumab effects on memory and regulatory T cells. The table came from immunoSEQ multiplex PCR; TCRdb's copy has only in-frame clones and leaves some out. The top ten clones hold roughly 1.4% of a sample with about 100,000 clones, over 90% of them seen once. The sample was non-Treg CD4+ T cells sorted from blood. The receptors come from a human donor in good health.

This chain joins TRBV7-9 and TRBJ2-1; no clear D. V lost 0 bases to trimming and J lost 13 bases, with 13 bases between them. The germline V gene encodes CDR1 SEHNR and CDR2 FQNEAQ (reference sequence). CDR3 size: 13 residues. This chain's CDR3 is CASSLADVGKQFF. The DNA for the CDR3 is TGTGCCAGCAGCTTAGCGGATGTGGGCAAACAGTTCTTC.

V is TRBV14 and J is TRBJ1-2; no clear D. CDR1 is SGHDN and CDR2 is FVKESK in the germline V gene. The CDR3 consists of 14 residues. Trimming shortened V by 4 bases and J by 4 bases, and 13 bases separated the two germline ends. The CDR3 DNA reads TGTGCCAGCAGCCCTCGGGGTTGGTCCTATGGCTACACCTTC. Translated: CASSPRGWSYGYTF.

The chain is built from TRBV2 and TRBJ1-5, with a weak D call TRBD1 (6 bases). Germline CDR1 is SNHLY and CDR2 is FYNNEI. V was trimmed by 2 bases and J by 0 bases, leaving 26 bases between them. The length of the CDR3 is 21 residues. CDR3 nucleotide sequence: TGTGCCAGCAGTGAACCGCCACAGGGATCACATAAGAACCCTAGCAATCAGCCCCAGCATTTT. It specifies CASSEPPQGSHKNPSNQPQHF.

The rearrangement links TRBV10-2 to TRBJ1-5; no clear D. Germline CDR1 WSHSY, CDR2 SAAADI. With 2 bases removed from V and 4 bases from J, the gap between germline ends came to 9 bases. The CDR3 is 14 residues long. This CDR3 is CASSEDKRNQPQHF. CDR3 in DNA: TGCGCCAGCAGTGAGGACAAGCGGAATCAGCCCCAGCATTTT.

This chain uses TRBV11-2 with TRBJ1-2; the D is unclear. Germline lookup yields CDR1 SGHAT and CDR2 FQNNGV. The CDR3 runs to 12 residues. V lost 4 bases and J lost 5, with 8 bases in between. The chain's CDR3 is CASSSEYYGYTF. CDR3 nucleotides: TGTGCCAGCAGCTCTGAATATTATGGCTACACCTTC.

The chain links TRBV19 to TRBJ2-5; 11 bases match TRBD1. The V gene end was trimmed by 3 bases and the J gene end by 7 bases; junction bases not matched to a gene: 4. CDR3 size: 14 residues. Germline V lookup: CDR1 LNHDA, CDR2 SQIVND (reference sequence). The CDR3 loop is CASSIQGQGGTQYF. CDR3 coding DNA: TGTGCCAGTAGTATCCAGGGACAGGGGGGGACCCAGTACTTC. Complete variable domain (other parts from reference TRBV19 and TRBJ2-5): DGGITQSPKYLFRKEGQNVTLSCEQNLNHDAMYWYRQDPGQGLRLIYYSQIVNDFQKGDIAEGYSVSREKKESFPLTVTSAQKNPTAFYLCASSIQGQGGTQYFGPGTRLLVL.

The genes are TRBV12-5 and TRBJ1-5, with D perhaps matching TRBD1 (6 bases). This CDR3 is built from 20 residues. The germline V gene has CDR1 LGHNT and CDR2 FRNRAP. V was trimmed by 6 bases and J by 2 bases, leaving 29 bases between them. CDR3 sequence (DNA): TGTGCTAGTGGACAAACCCGGAAGGACAGCCCGGAGGGTGGCAATCAGCCCCAGCATTTT. This sequence encodes CASGQTRKDSPEGGNQPQHF.

This clone appeared once. J is TRBJ1-4 and V is TRBV5-6; TRBD1 agrees at 11 bases. Germline V gene sequence: CDR1 SGHDT, CDR2 YYEEEE. J lost 5 bases, V lost 4 bases, and 1 base had no gene match. This CDR3 is 14 amino acids long. CDR3 sequence reads: CASSRDRGNEKLFF. CDR3 DNA sequence: TGTGCCAGCAGCCGGGACAGGGGGAATGAAAAACTGTTTTTT.

V and J are TRBV2 and TRBJ1-4; D gene unclear. V lost 7 bases to trimming and J lost 5 bases, with 11 bases between them. CDR3 length: 13 amino acids. Germline CDR1 and CDR2: SNHLY and FYNNEI. The CDR3, as DNA: TGTGCCAGCAATAGACGGAAAAATGAAAAACTGTTTTTT. As protein: CASNRRKNEKLFF.

CDR3 nucleotides: TGCGCCAGCAGCCAAGGGACTAGCGGGAGGGCCTCCTTAGATACGCAGTATTTT. It translates to CASSQGTSGRASLDTQYF. The genes are TRBV4-1 and TRBJ2-3; 15 nucleotides line up with TRBD2. V was pared by 1 base and J by 5 bases, with 7 bases of the junction left unmatched. This CDR3 has 18 residues. Germline V gene lookup returns CDR1 MGHRA and CDR2 YSYEKL.

The rearrangement joins TRBV5-8 to TRBJ1-2; D may be TRBD1 (5 bases). The CDR3 extends over 13 amino acids. Deletions cut 4 bases from V and 6 bases from J, with 13 bases between. CDR1 is SGHTS, CDR2 YDEGEE, per germline. The CDR3 DNA reads TGTGCCAGCAGCGTTGACAGACGGGATGGCTACACCTTC. Translating gives CASSVDRRDGYTF.

This clone has only one observation. The CDR3 loop is CASSSLPGEQFF. In DNA form, the CDR3 reads TGTGCCAGTAGTAGTCTACCCGGCGAGCAGTTCTTC. The chain carries TRBV19 and TRBJ2-1, with no clear D. Germline V gives CDR1 LNHDA, CDR2 SQIVND (reference sequence). V was trimmed by 4 bases and J by 10 bases, leaving 11 bases between them. CDR3 size: 12 residues.

The rearrangement links TRBV18 to TRBJ2-1; D not resolved. This CDR3 is built from 13 residues. Trimming left V 5 bases short and J 6 bases short, with 11 bases between. Germline values: CDR1 KGHSH, CDR2 LQKENI. CDR3 bases: TGTGCCAGCTCATCGGGTGTCGGCAATGAGCAGTTCTTC. The encoded protein is CASSSGVGNEQFF. The full variable domain, completed using reference TRBV18 and TRBJ2-1, is NAGVMQNPRHLVRRRGQEARLRCSPMKGHSHVYWYRQLPEEGLKFMVYLQKENIIDESGMPKERFSAEFPKEGPSILRIQQVVRGDSAAYFCASSSGVGNEQFFGPGTRLTVL.

This chain joins TRBV7-9 and TRBJ2-7; D possibly uses TRBD1 or TRBD2 (5 bases each). Looked up from germline, CDR1 is SEHNR and CDR2 is FQNEAQ (reference sequence). V was trimmed by 2 bases and J by 6 bases, leaving 14 bases between them. This CDR3 has 14 residues. In DNA form, the CDR3 reads TGTGCCAGCAGCTTATCGGTTTCGAGGGGCGAGCAGTACTTC. Its translation: CASSLSVSRGEQYF.

V usage is TRBV19 and J usage is TRBJ1-5; a possible D gene is TRBD1 (6 bases). From germline, CDR1 is LNHDA and CDR2 SQIVND (reference sequence). V was clipped by 4 bases and J by 0 bases, with 13 bases between them. CDR3 length: 16 amino acids. The CDR3 DNA reads as TGTGCCAGTAGTACCAGGACAGTTTATAGCAATCAGCCCCAGCATTTT. This gives the protein CASSTRTVYSNQPQHF.

The chain employs TRBV9 and TRBJ2-7; 10 nucleotides agree with TRBD2. Per the germline V gene, CDR1 is SGDLS and CDR2 is YYNGEE. This CDR3 is 16 amino acids long. Trimming at V came to 4 bases and at J to 2 bases, leaving 9 bases not matched to a gene. For the CDR3, the DNA is TGTGCCAGCAGCCCAGATTCTCTAGCGGGAGCCTACGAGCAGTACTTC. The encoded protein is CASSPDSLAGAYEQYF.

The chain recombines TRBV15 with TRBJ1-2; the D gene is possibly TRBD1 (6 bases). Germline V gene sequence: CDR1 LNHNV, CDR2 YYDKDF (reference sequence). Between the trimmed V and J ends, which lost 0 bases and 7 bases, there was a span of 15 bases. This CDR3 is built from 15 residues. The CDR3 DNA reads as TGTGCCACCAGCAGAGATCTTTCAGGGGCCTCTGGCTACACCTTC. Encoded protein: CATSRDLSGASGYTF. Looking up the rest from reference TRBV15 and TRBJ1-2 gives the full variable domain: DAMVIQNPRYQVTQFGKPVTLSCSQTLNHNVMYWYQQKSSQAPKLLFHYYDKDFNNEADTPDNFQSRRPNTSFCFLDIRSPGLGDTAMYLCATSRDLSGASGYTFGSGTRLTVV.

This clone was detected once. The rearrangement links TRBV5-1 to TRBJ2-3; perhaps TRBD1 as D (6 bases). The germline CDR1 and CDR2 sequences are SGHRS and YFSETQ. The CDR3 contains 12 residues. Trimming shortened V by 4 bases and J by 8 bases, and 11 bases separated the two germline ends. CDR3: CASSLDRPTQYF. The CDR3 DNA reads as TGCGCCAGCAGCCTGGACAGACCTACGCAGTATTTT. The full variable domain, completed using reference TRBV5-1 and TRBJ2-3, is KAGVTQTPRYLIKTRGQQVTLSCSPISGHRSVSWYQQTPGQGLQFLFEYFSETQRNKGNFPGRFSGRQFSNSRSEMNVSTLELGDSALYLCASSLDRPTQYFGPGTRLTVL.

The count of this clone is one. This chain uses TRBV7-9 with TRBJ1-1, with TRBD1 matching over 10 bases. This CDR3 region has 14 residues. V was pared by 3 bases and J by 5 bases, with 3 bases of the junction left unmatched. CDR1 and CDR2 (germline): SEHNR, FQNEAQ (reference sequence). CDR3 protein: CASSLTGGRTEAFF. For the CDR3, the DNA is TGTGCCAGCAGCTTGACAGGGGGCAGGACTGAAGCTTTCTTT.